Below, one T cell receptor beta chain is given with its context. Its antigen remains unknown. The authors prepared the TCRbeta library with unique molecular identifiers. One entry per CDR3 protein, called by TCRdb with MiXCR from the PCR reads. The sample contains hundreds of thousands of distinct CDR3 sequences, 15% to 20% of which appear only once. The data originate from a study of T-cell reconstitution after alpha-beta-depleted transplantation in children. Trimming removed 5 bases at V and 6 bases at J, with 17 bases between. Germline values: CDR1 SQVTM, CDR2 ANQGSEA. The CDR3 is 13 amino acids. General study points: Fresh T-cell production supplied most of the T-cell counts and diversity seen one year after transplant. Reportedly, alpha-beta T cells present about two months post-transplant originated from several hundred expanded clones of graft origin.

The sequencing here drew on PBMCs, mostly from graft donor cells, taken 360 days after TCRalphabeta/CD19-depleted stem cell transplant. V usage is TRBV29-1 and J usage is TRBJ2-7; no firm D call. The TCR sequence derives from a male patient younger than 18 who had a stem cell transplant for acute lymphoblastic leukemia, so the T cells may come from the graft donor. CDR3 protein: CSVMAGLGLEQYF. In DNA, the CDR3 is TGCAGCGTTATGGCCGGGCTTGGTCTCGAGCAGTACTTC.